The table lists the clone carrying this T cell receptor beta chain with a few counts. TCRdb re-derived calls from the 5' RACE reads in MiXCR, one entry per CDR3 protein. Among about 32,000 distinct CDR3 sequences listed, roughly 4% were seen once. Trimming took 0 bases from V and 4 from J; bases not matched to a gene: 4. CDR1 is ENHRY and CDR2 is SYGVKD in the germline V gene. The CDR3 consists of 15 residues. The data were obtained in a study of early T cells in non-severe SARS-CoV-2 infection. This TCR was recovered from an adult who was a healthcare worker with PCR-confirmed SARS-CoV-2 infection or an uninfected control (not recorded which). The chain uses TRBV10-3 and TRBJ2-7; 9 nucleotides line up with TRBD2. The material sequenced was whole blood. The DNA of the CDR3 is TGTGCCATCAGTGAGTCGGTAGCGGGGGATTACGAGCAGTACTTC. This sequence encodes CAISESVAGDYEQYF.